The clone carrying this TCR beta chain came up a few times. What it binds is not known. These data originate in a study of blood T cells in healthy people across ages. Broader study findings: With unsorted PBMCs, a conclusive comparison of naive versus antigen-experienced cells was not possible.

Sample-barcoded 5' priming and a J-beta primer mix drove a second PCR of about 7 to 12 cycles. TCRdb called the 5' RACE reads again in MiXCR, with one record for every CDR3 protein. This table has approximately 400,000 distinct CDR3 sequences, 52% appearing once. The CDR3 is 15 residues long. Trimming removed 4 bases from V and 1 base from J, with 8 bases in between. Germline V gives CDR1 SNHLY, CDR2 FYNNEI. The clonotype originates from a man aged 60-69 years in good health. Material: blood. This chain links TRBV2 with TRBJ2-6; D is possibly TRBD1 (6 bases). This CDR3 is CASSADRSGANVLTF. CDR3 coding DNA: TGTGCCAGCAGTGCCGACAGGTCTGGGGCCAACGTCCTGACTTTC. Based on the CDR3 plus reference TRBV2 and TRBJ2-6, the full variable domain is EPEVTQTPSHQVTQMGQEVILRCVPISNHLYFYWYRQILGQKVEFLVSFYNNEISEKSEIFDDQFSVERPDGSNFTLKIRSTKLEDSAMYFCASSADRSGANVLTFGAGSRLTVL.